The 13 T cell receptor beta chains below all came from one sample that was sequenced in a study of cytomegalovirus exposure and HLA in healthy donors. The study ran its PCR with 60 Vbeta and 13 Jbeta primers. The protocol was immunoSEQ multiplex PCR, while the TCRdb copy is restricted to in-frame clones and leaves out a portion. This sample yields about 240,000 clones, of which around 81% are seen a single time; around 8.6% belongs to the top ten. Sequencing was performed on PBMCs. The source is a woman in her fifties or sixties in good health and CMV-seropositive.

The genes are TRBV9 and TRBJ1-1, with 9 bases fitting TRBD1. V lost 3 bases, J lost 0 bases, and 6 bases stayed unmatched. The CDR3 runs to 16 residues. CDR1 and CDR2 (germline): SGDLS, YYNGEE. CDR3 loop: CASSAPGQGMNTEAFF. CDR3 sequence (DNA): TGTGCCAGCAGCGCACCGGGACAGGGTATGAACACTGAAGCTTTCTTT. The full variable domain, rest sourced from reference TRBV9 and TRBJ1-1, is DSGVTQTPKHLITATGQRVTLRCSPRSGDLSVYWYQQSLDQGLQFLIQYYNGEERAKGNILERFSAQQFPDLHSELNLSSLELGDSALYFCASSAPGQGMNTEAFFGQGTRLTVV.

The chain combines TRBV28 with TRBJ1-4, with 7 positions matching TRBD1. The CDR3 sequence is 18 residues long. Per the germline V gene, CDR1 is MDHEN and CDR2 is SYDVKM. The J segment lost 0 bases and the V segment lost 5 bases, leaving 12 bases of the junction unmatched. In nucleotides, the CDR3 is TGTGCCAGCAGTCCATCTCAGGGGACAGCAACAACTAATGAAAAACTGTTTTTT. Translating it yields CASSPSQGTATTNEKLFF.

The chain links TRBV5-6 to TRBJ1-2; TRBD1 agrees at 7 bases. The CDR3 runs to 14 residues. CDR1 SGHDT and CDR2 YYEEEE come from the germline V gene. V trimming: 4 bases; J trimming: 4 bases; junction bases outside the gene matches: 7. The CDR3 here is CASSLTGPGYGYTF. The CDR3 bases are TGTGCCAGCAGCCTGACAGGGCCTGGCTATGGCTACACCTTC.

The chain carries TRBV2 and TRBJ1-3; 12 bases line up with TRBD1. Germline lookup yields CDR1 SNHLY and CDR2 FYNNEI. The V segment lost 7 bases and the J segment 3 bases; nucleotides outside the gene matches: 4. This CDR3 has 15 amino acids. CDR3 DNA: TGTGCCAGCACGGGACAGGGGGCGCATGGAAACACCATATATTTT. This encodes CASTGQGAHGNTIYF.

This clone was detected only once. The chain combines TRBV5-4 with TRBJ2-1; 14 positions match TRBD2. Trimming took 2 bases from V and 1 from J; bases not matched to a gene: 5. The CDR3 runs to 18 residues. Germline CDR1 reads SGHNT; CDR2 reads YYREEE (reference sequence). In nucleotides, the CDR3 is TGTGCCAGCAGCTTCGGGACTAGCGGGAGAGATTCCTACAATGAGCAGTTCTTC. Translating gives CASSFGTSGRDSYNEQFF.

CDR3 nucleotides: TGTGCCAGCAGCTTAGGCGGGAGGTACACAGATACGCAGTATTTT. As protein: CASSLGGRYTDTQYF. The chain uses TRBV11-2 and TRBJ2-3; TRBD2 agrees at 8 bases. Unmatched junction bases numbered 2, after V lost 1 base and J lost 2 bases. Germline CDR1 SGHAT, CDR2 FQNNGV. There are 15 residues in the CDR3.

V gene TRBV6-6 combines with J gene TRBJ1-2, with 7 bases fitting TRBD1. This CDR3 region has 14 residues. The trim removed 6 bases at V and 4 bases at J, leaving 8 bases unmatched. In germline, CDR1 is MNHNY, CDR2 SVGAGI (reference sequence). The CDR3 region is CASSPGTETYGYTF. The DNA for the CDR3 is TGTGCCAGCAGCCCCGGGACAGAGACCTATGGCTACACCTTC.

The gene calls are TRBV14 and TRBJ2-7; D perhaps matches TRBD2 (6 bases). With 1 base removed from V and 4 bases from J, the gap between germline ends came to 11 bases. The CDR3 covers 14 residues. Germline CDR1 SGHDN, CDR2 FVKESK. In DNA, the CDR3 is TGTGCCAGCAGCCAAGCGGGAGTTACGTACGAGCAGTACTTC. Amino acids: CASSQAGVTYEQYF.

V usage is TRBV7-9 and J usage is TRBJ2-1; 12 nucleotides line up with TRBD2. This CDR3 has 16 amino acids. CDR1 and CDR2 from the germline V gene are SEHNR and FQNEAQ (reference sequence). The J segment lost 9 bases and the V segment lost 5 bases, leaving 11 bases of the junction unmatched. The CDR3 loop is CASSPKATSGSGEQFF. In nucleotides, the CDR3 is TGTGCCAGCAGCCCAAAAGCGACTAGCGGGAGTGGTGAGCAGTTCTTC.

J is TRBJ1-1 and V is TRBV4-1; unclear D gene. V gave up 5 bases and J gave up 6 bases, with 13 bases separating them. Looked up from germline, CDR1 is MGHRA and CDR2 is YSYEKL. The CDR3 runs 13 residues. The CDR3 coding sequence is TGCGCCAGCAGCTCTCCGACATCCCCTGAAGCTTTCTTT. This encodes CASSSPTSPEAFF.

The chain recombines TRBV19 with TRBJ2-6; D might be TRBD2 (6 bases). V was shortened by 0 bases and J by 4 bases, with 7 bases between the two germline ends. Germline V gives CDR1 LNHDA, CDR2 SQIVND (reference sequence). The CDR3 contains 15 residues. In nucleotides, the CDR3 is TGTGCCAGTAGTATAGACGGACTAGGGGCCAACGTCCTGACTTTC. As protein: CASSIDGLGANVLTF.

This chain's CDR3 is CASSLRIVNPDTQYF. CDR3 bases: TGTGCCAGCAGTTTAAGAATAGTGAATCCCGATACGCAGTATTTT. The chain recombines TRBV27 with TRBJ2-3; D is unresolved. Germline loops: CDR1 MNHEY, CDR2 SMNVEV (reference sequence). The ends were cut back, 2 bases at V and 6 bases at J, with 15 bases in the middle. This CDR3 is built from 15 residues.

The chain combines TRBV6-6 with TRBJ2-5, with 7 bases identical to TRBD2. The CDR3 is 14 amino acids. V shed 5 bases, J shed 4 bases, and the junction held 7 bases outside the gene matches. CDR1 and CDR2 (germline): MNHNY, SVGAGI (reference sequence). The CDR3 DNA reads TGTGCCAGCAGTGATTTAAGGGAGGGAGAGACCCAGTACTTC. Residues: CASSDLREGETQYF.